The clone carrying this T cell receptor (beta chain) was detected only a few times. Its target is not known. The data were obtained in a study of T-cell memory formation after mild COVID-19. The overall study: Clustering of TCRs was largely donor specific. Findings of the study overall: Certain responding clones were present in pre-infection memory, suggesting participation of cross-reactive memory.

A 5'RACE reaction primed in the constant segment made cDNA libraries of TCR alpha and TCR beta, and these carried sample barcodes and UMIs. MiXCR was run by TCRdb on the 5' RACE reads, yielding one entry per CDR3 protein. Of some 440,000 distinct CDR3 sequences listed, 25% are singletons. The sequence came from an adult woman who had mild COVID-19 (a few samples of this study predate the infection). Cell type and time point are not known. Sequencing was performed on PBMCs or a T cell subset sorted from them (not recorded which).

The CDR3 here is CASSVAWQGAGETQYF. In DNA form, the CDR3 reads TGTGCCAGCAGCGTAGCATGGCAGGGGGCCGGGGAGACCCAGTACTTC. The genes are TRBV9 and TRBJ2-5; 8 bases line up with TRBD1. V shed 0 bases and J 5 bases; nucleotides not matched to a gene: 9. The CDR3 spans 16 residues. Per the germline V gene, CDR1 is SGDLS and CDR2 is YYNGEE.